This is a list of T cell receptor beta chains from one sample in a study of beta chain features in type 1 diabetes. Generated by immunoSEQ multiplex PCR, the TCRdb table keeps only in-frame clones and is missing some. The sample records some 220,000 clones, roughly a tenth being singletons. Sequenced material: central memory CD4+ T cells from blood. The receptor set was obtained from a man aged 18 to 30 in good health. CDR3s include the opening cysteine and the closing phenylalanine or tryptophan.

j_call | v_call | cdr3_aa
TRBJ2-7 | TRBV5-4 | CASSSGLADNYEQYF
TRBJ1-1 | TRBV5-1 | CASSTSPALNTEAFF
TRBJ2-3 | TRBV4-1 | CASSQDGYTDTQYF
TRBJ2-1 | TRBV5-4 | CASSLGQAQSYNEQFF
TRBJ2-3 | TRBV5-5 | CASSRDGRISTDTQYF
TRBJ1-3 | TRBV29-1 | CSVARTGAGNTIYF
TRBJ1-5 | TRBV11-2 | CASSGTLDQPQHF
TRBJ2-3 | TRBV7-5 | CASSWARATDTQYF
TRBJ1-3 | TRBV7-9 | CASSSRGSGNTIYF
TRBJ1-1 | TRBV29-1 | CSVVGAMNTEAFF
TRBJ2-1 | TRBV7-6 | CASSLGPLATRVNEQFF
TRBJ2-7 | TRBV5-1 | CASSLGINTGEQYF
TRBJ2-7 | TRBV9 | CASFILGRDQFVKQYF
TRBJ1-1 | TRBV29-1 | CSVDPSWDTEAFF
TRBJ2-5 | TRBV9 | CASSVDRGRETQYF
TRBJ1-3 | TRBV5-4 | CALSPGGPTGNTIYF
TRBJ2-2 | TRBV6-5 | CASSYGDRNTGELFF
TRBJ2-7 | TRBV27 | CASSLSYEQYF
TRBJ2-1 | TRBV4-2 | CASSQDGRQQFF
TRBJ2-1 | TRBV29-1 | CSVEFLQNEQFF
TRBJ1-1 | TRBV7-2 | CASSFMTGEGAEAFF
TRBJ1-3 | TRBV18 | CASSPPKIDYGNTIYF
TRBJ2-1 | TRBV30 | CAWSKPRTSGRANEQFF
TRBJ2-4 | TRBV4-2 | CASSQEVYSKNIQYF
TRBJ1-2 | TRBV28 | CASSPGTTGALLTF
TRBJ2-7 | TRBV6-5 | CASSLGTTYEQYF
TRBJ1-2 | TRBV5-1 | CASSLDSGGYGYTF
TRBJ2-7 | TRBV4-3 | CASSQENVEQYF
TRBJ2-7 | TRBV4-1 | CASSRGLAGREQYF
TRBJ2-7 | TRBV9 | CASSPDSNLYEQYF
TRBJ1-1 | TRBV11-2 | CASSLDRYGTEAFF
TRBJ2-7 | TRBV27 | CASTRQGGVGEQYF
TRBJ2-5 | TRBV5-4 | CASRNGQGLAETQYF
TRBJ1-5 | TRBV5-6 | CASSLRGLWSNQPQHF
TRBJ2-1 | TRBV7-9 | CASSLARQGSDNEQFF
TRBJ2-7 | TRBV5-1 | CASSLDRVLYEQYF
TRBJ1-5 | TRBV4-1 | CASSQDWNQPQHF
TRBJ2-2 | TRBV20-1 | CSGLSTGELFF
TRBJ1-1 | TRBV30 | CAWSVRNTEAFF
TRBJ2-1 | TRBV6-5 | CASSRGLAGYNEQFF
TRBJ1-2 | TRBV10-3 | CAISVGTEIYGYTF
TRBJ1-3 | TRBV4-1 | CASSLEGALSGNTIYF
TRBJ2-7 | TRBV28 | CASSSRVEQYF
TRBJ1-5 | TRBV29-1 | CSAATGSHQPQHF
TRBJ1-2 | TRBV30 | CAWKAQDPLGYTF
TRBJ1-2 | TRBV30 | CAWRIAGLNNYGYTF
TRBJ2-5 | TRBV4-3 | CASSQDNRPSGTQYF
TRBJ1-1 | TRBV7-2 | CASSLKREGVEAFF
TRBJ2-7 | TRBV28 | CASSFVSGRHSYEQYF
TRBJ1-2 | TRBV27 | CASSLYRGIGGYTF
TRBJ2-1 | TRBV7-8 | CASSLGGLAGNEQFF
TRBJ2-6 | TRBV19 | CAGGRNGANVLTF
TRBJ2-7 | TRBV7-8 | CASRLDRGKGEQYF
TRBJ2-1 | TRBV21-1 | CASEYNEQFF